This T cell receptor beta chain was profiled in a study of blood T cells in healthy people across ages. Across the study: About one barcoded beta molecule per two T cells came from capture by template switching.

Study-wide points: When set beside aged donors, long-lived donors presented more naive CD4+ cells and higher diversity.

The use of a sample-barcoded 5' primer and a J-beta primer mix characterized a second PCR of roughly 6 to 12 cycles. In TCRdb, the 5' RACE reads were re-called with MiXCR into one record per CDR3 protein. The profile covers under 2,000,000 distinct CDR3 sequences, with around half appearing a single time and 2.1% taken by the ten largest. CDR3 length: 15 residues. V gave up 0 bases and J gave up 3 bases, with 11 bases separating them. Germline-derived CDR1 and CDR2 are LGHNA and YNFKEQ. Points on this clonotype: Its antigen is undetermined.

Sequencing was done on a sample of blood. The rearrangement joins TRBV4-2 to TRBJ1-2; D call uncertain. The clonotype comes from a woman aged 35 to 49 in good health. CDR3 sequence reads: CASSQEGDGDYGYTF. The CDR3 DNA sequence: TGTGCCAGCAGCCAAGAAGGCGACGGGGACTATGGCTACACCTTC.